These 6 T cell receptor beta chains originate from one sample sequenced in a study of blood T cell repertoires in COVID-19. Libraries were prepared by immunoSEQ multiplex PCR; TCRdb keeps only in-frame clonotypes and omits some of them. The sample lists under 55,000 clones, approximately 79% occurring once. Sequencing was done on a sample of peripheral blood. These receptor sequences come from a man aged 65 to 85 with acute or convalescent COVID-19.

This clone occurred once. The chain recombines TRBV3-1 (or the pseudogene TRBV3-2) with TRBJ2-5; 9 nucleotides match TRBD2. Germline assignment: CDR1 LGHDT and CDR2 YNNKEL (reference sequence). J was trimmed by 0 bases and V by 4 bases; bases with no gene match: 6. This CDR3 is built from 16 residues. The CDR3 region is CASSRETSGYQETQYF. The CDR3 nucleotides read TGTGCCAGCAGCCGAGAGACTAGCGGCTACCAAGAGACCCAGTACTTC.

V gene TRBV25-1 combines with J gene TRBJ1-2, with TRBD1 matching over 10 bases. Looked up from germline, CDR1 is MGHDK and CDR2 is SYGVNS. The junction had 4 bases not matched to a gene; V was cut back by 5 bases and J by 4 bases. The CDR3 totals 14 residues. As DNA, the CDR3 is TGTGCCAGCAGTACGCGGACAGGGGGCTATGGCTACACCTTC. Amino acid sequence: CASSTRTGGYGYTF.

The chain links TRBV28 to TRBJ2-7; 9 positions match TRBD2. Germline CDR1 is MDHEN and CDR2 is SYDVKM. The trim removed 8 bases at V and 2 bases at J, leaving 7 bases unmatched. The CDR3 is 14 residues long. The CDR3 bases are TGTGCCAGCGGAGAGACTAGCGGCACCTACGAGCAGTACTTC. Translated, it gives CASGETSGTYEQYF.

Points on this clone: Other DNA sequences in the sample encode the same CDR3. The J gene is TRBJ2-3, the V gene TRBV28, with D uncertain. Trimming pared 6 bases from V and 2 bases from J, leaving 3 bases between. CDR3 length equals 11 residues. The germline V gene has CDR1 MDHEN and CDR2 SYDVKM. CDR3 sequence (DNA): TGTGCCAGCAGCCTCACAGATACGCAGTATTTT. It translates to CASSLTDTQYF.

The sample holds one count of this clone. The rearrangement links TRBV6-1 to TRBJ2-5; D is possibly TRBD2 (7 bases). Germline lookup yields CDR1 MNHNS and CDR2 SASEGT. The CDR3 runs to 16 residues. V shed 4 bases and J shed 4 bases, with 19 bases lying between them. The CDR3 loop reads CASSVVGGGPGETQYF. DNA for the CDR3: TGTGCCAGCAGTGTTGTTGGGGGGGGGCCTGGAGAGACCCAGTACTTC.

This chain connects TRBV28 to TRBJ1-2; 7 positions agree with TRBD1. The germline V gene encodes CDR1 MDHEN and CDR2 SYDVKM. With V trimmed by 7 bases and J by 4 bases, 12 bases remained unmatched. The CDR3 runs to 15 residues. The CDR3 nucleotides are TGTGCCAGCACCTCCCCACGGGGACAGATCTATGGCTACACCTTC. This translates into CASTSPRGQIYGYTF.